This TCR beta chain originates from a study of shared clonotypes between healthy human individuals. Study-wide background: The study drew on a couple of women and three men aged 18 to 49 as donors.

Findings and limits, study-wide: Generally, naive subsets came out with larger estimated richness than memory subsets. Clonotypes that were shared across a handful of donors made up about 4.5% of naive CD4 clonotypes.

Of note for this clone: Its antigen is currently unknown.

The V gene end was trimmed by 6 bases and the J gene end by 0 bases; junction bases not matched to a gene: 4. The CDR3 is 14 amino acids. The germline V gene has CDR1 SNHLY and CDR2 FYNNEI. Per the study methods: As immunoSEQ supplied junction-only sequences (without quality scores), filtering differed. The data were produced by immunoSEQ multiplex PCR, yet TCRdb's version contains in-frame clones alone and is incomplete. The V and J calls and clone size come from that table; D and trimming were worked out from the DNA. The sample consists of roughly 640,000 clones, approximately 97% of them appearing once.

The J gene is TRBJ1-1, the V gene TRBV2, with TRBD1 matching 7 bases. Specimen: naive CD4+ T cells sorted from blood. Subset described: CD45RA+ positively selected. The sequence came from a woman under 40 in good health. The CDR3, as DNA: TGTGCCAGCAGCTTGACAGGGATGAACACTGAAGCTTTCTTT. It translates to CASSLTGMNTEAFF.